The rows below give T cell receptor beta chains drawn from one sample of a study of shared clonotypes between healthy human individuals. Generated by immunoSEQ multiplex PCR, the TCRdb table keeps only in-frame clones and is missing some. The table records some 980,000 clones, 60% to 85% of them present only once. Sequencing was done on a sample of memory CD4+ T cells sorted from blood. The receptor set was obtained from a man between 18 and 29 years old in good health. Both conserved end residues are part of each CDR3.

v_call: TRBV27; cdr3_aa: CASSLSRAAESPLHF
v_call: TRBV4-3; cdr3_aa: CASSQGSVGTRDRAFF
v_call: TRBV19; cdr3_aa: CASTPSLRGRTGELFF
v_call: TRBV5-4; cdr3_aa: CASSLVGTTDTQYF
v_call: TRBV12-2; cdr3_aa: CASRFIRVPDTQYF
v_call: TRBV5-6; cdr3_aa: CASSLTGPTYEQYF
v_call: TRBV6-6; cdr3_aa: CASTAHVYNEQFF
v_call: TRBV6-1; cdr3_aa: CASSEQTGGNTGELFF
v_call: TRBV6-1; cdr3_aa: CASSEAEQTTEAFF
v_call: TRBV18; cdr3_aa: CASSPRQGGEQFF
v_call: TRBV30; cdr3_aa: CAWSLGGEQYF
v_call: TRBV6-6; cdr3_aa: CASSYSGSANSPLHF
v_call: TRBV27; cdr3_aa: CASSPPRGTGDDNEQFF
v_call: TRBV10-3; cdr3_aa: CAISDRGQETQYF
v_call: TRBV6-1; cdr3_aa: CASSEVGRGSYNSPLHF
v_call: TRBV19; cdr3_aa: CASSPLTGGGYTF
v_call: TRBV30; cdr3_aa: CAWSGTGGTEAFF
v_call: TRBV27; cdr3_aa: CASTLFWMPSTDTQYF
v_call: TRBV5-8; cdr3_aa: CASRYRDRVEETQYF
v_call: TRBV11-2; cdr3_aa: CASSLFIGETYNEQFF
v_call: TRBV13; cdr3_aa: CASSPQGAGSPLHF
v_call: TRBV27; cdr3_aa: CASRTGDIQYF
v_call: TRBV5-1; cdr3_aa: CASSTQGVRSGANVLTF
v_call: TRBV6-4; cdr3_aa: CASRNKNRGYNEQFF
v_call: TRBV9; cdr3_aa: CASSHTASTDTQYF
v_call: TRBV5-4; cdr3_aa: CASSWGRQGNTEAFF
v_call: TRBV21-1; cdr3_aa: CASTSEGRWTSGGHYEQYF
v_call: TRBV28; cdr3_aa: CASVLEVGDTEAFF
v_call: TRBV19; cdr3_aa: CASSIAAGTGINQPQHF
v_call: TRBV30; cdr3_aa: CALSSGSSPLAKNIQYF
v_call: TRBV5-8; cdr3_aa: CASSPIQGNIQYF
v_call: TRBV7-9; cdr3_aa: CASSSPPENNEQFF
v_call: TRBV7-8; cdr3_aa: CASSLVSGNTEAFF
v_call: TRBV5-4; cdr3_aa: CASSSQAPTYNEQFF
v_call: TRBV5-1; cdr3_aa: CASSMPPAPDTQYF
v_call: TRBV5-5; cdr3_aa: CASSALFRADYEQYF
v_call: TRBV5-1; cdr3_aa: CASSLSQLGEQYF
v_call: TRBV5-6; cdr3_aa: CASSLRRINTDTQYF
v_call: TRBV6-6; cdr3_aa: CASSFPPEGGDGYTF
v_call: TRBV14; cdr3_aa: CASSQDKTFSTDTQYF
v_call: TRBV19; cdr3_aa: CASSKWGDYEQYF
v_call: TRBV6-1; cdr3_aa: CASSGGLAGGNTDTQYF
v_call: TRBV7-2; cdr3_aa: CASTLFYGSSYEQYF
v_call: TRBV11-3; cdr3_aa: CASSLEGSNEQFF
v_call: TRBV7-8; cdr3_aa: CASSLTGNRASGETQYF
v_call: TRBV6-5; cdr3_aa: CAGRGNKQGETQYF
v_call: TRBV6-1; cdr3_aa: CASSEGVWDTQYF
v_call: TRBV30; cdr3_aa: CAWRGTGDSPLHF